This record looks at one T cell receptor (beta chain) sequence and its context. The antigen is not known. TCRdb's table, derived via immunoSEQ multiplex PCR, lists solely in-frame clones and lacks some. Of approximately 100,000 clones in the sample, 93% were seen once. Unstimulated Tregs (CD4+CD25+CD127-) and CD4+CD25- non-Tregs were sorted from PBMCs. These data are taken from a study of Tregs in tolerant kidney transplant recipients. Whole-study findings and limits: For some patients, primers changed over time, blocking nucleotide-level comparison.

The TCR originated in a human donor who received a combined kidney and bone marrow transplant. The sequences come from CD4+ T cells from blood, collected before the transplant.

The CDR3 DNA is TGTGCCAGCAGTGACCCGGGAACCGAGCAGTACTTC. Protein sequence: CASSDPGTEQYF. The chain uses TRBV2 and TRBJ2-7, with D perhaps TRBD2 (5 bases). V lost 3 bases and J lost 6, with 9 bases in between. CDR3 length equals 12 residues. Germline-derived CDR1 and CDR2 are SNHLY and FYNNEI.